The 25 T cell receptor beta chains below come from one sample, sequenced in a study of T cells in tumors after PD-1 blockade. Here immunoSEQ multiplex PCR was the method, and the copy in TCRdb shows in-frame clones only, minus some. The sample records fewer than 25,000 clones, about 82% being singletons. Sequences were derived from PBMCs, sampled after anti-PD-1 treatment. These receptors came from a human donor with basal cell carcinoma.

This CDR3 is CASSLVASGGALDTQYF. The CDR3 nucleotides are TGTGCCAGCAGCTTGGTGGCTAGCGGGGGGGCTTTAGATACGCAGTATTTT. The V call is TRBV5-5, the J call TRBJ2-3; TRBD2 aligns across 12 bases. The CDR3 contains 17 residues. Germline lookup yields CDR1 SGHKS and CDR2 YYEKEE (reference sequence). The V and J ends lost 0 bases and 5 bases, in that order; junction bases with no gene match: 7. The full variable domain, its missing parts supplied by reference TRBV5-5 and TRBJ2-3, is DAGVTQSPTHLIKTRGQQVTLRCSPISGHKSVSWYQQVLGQGPQFIFQYYEKEERGRGNFPDRFSARQFPNYSSELNVNALLLGDSALYLCASSLVASGGALDTQYFGPGTRLTVL.

This clone has a single count. The CDR3 reads CASSASGVGYNEQFF. The CDR3, as DNA: TGTGCCAGCAGTGCGAGCGGGGTGGGCTACAATGAGCAGTTCTTC. This sequence joins TRBV27 and TRBJ2-1, with 7 bases fitting TRBD2. Looked up from germline, CDR1 is MNHEY and CDR2 is SMNVEV (reference sequence). CDR3 size: 15 residues. V was pared by 5 bases and J by 3 bases, with 7 bases of the junction left unmatched.

V is TRBV30 and J is TRBJ1-6; D gene ambiguous. Germline CDR1 is GTSNPN and CDR2 is SVGIG (reference sequence). Trimming took 1 base from V and 13 from J, leaving 14 bases between them. The CDR3 totals 13 residues. The CDR3 DNA is TGTGCCTGGAGTGAAGGCCCTTTCAATCCCCTCCACTTT. It specifies CAWSEGPFNPLHF.

The rearrangement joins TRBV3-1 (or the pseudogene TRBV3-2) to TRBJ1-2; D is undetermined. This CDR3 spans 15 amino acids. The germline V gene encodes CDR1 LGHDT and CDR2 YNNKEL (reference sequence). The V gene lost 0 bases and the J gene lost 5 bases, with 13 bases spanning the gap. The CDR3 loop is CASSQDKLGRYGYTF. CDR3 DNA sequence: TGTGCCAGCAGCCAAGATAAGTTGGGGAGATATGGCTACACCTTC.

The chain recombines TRBV6-5 with TRBJ1-6; D is unclear. CDR1 and CDR2 (germline): MNHEY, SVGAGI. Trimming took off 0 bases at V and 10 bases at J, with 13 bases between the two ends. The CDR3 contains 15 residues. The CDR3 loop is CASSYSSQPGSPLHF. The CDR3 DNA reads as TGTGCCAGCAGTTACTCAAGCCAACCGGGATCACCCCTCCACTTT.

This chain connects TRBV7-2 to TRBJ1-6, with TRBD1 as a possible D gene (5 bases). The germline V and J ends were trimmed by 6 bases and 4 bases, with 13 bases remaining between them. Germline V gene sequence: CDR1 SGHTA, CDR2 FQGNSA. CDR3 length: 15 residues. Here the CDR3 DNA reads TGTGCCAGCAGTAAGAACAGGAAATATAATTCACCCCTCCACTTT. Protein: CASSKNRKYNSPLHF.

The sample holds one count of this clone. The chain is built from TRBV7-8 and TRBJ1-1; D not resolved. The CDR3 covers 12 residues. V lost 5 bases and J 7 bases, leaving 11 bases between the germline ends. Germline assignment: CDR1 SGHVS and CDR2 FQNEAQ. Written as DNA, the CDR3 is TGTGCCAGCAGCCTCAGATGGAATGAAGCTTTCTTT. Protein product: CASSLRWNEAFF. Complete variable domain (other parts from reference TRBV7-8 and TRBJ1-1): GAGVSQSPRYKVAKRGQDVALRCDPISGHVSLFWYQQALGQGPEFLTYFQNEAQLDKSGLPSDRFFAERPEGSVSTLKIQRTQQEDSAVYLCASSLRWNEAFFGQGTRLTVV.

This clone was seen a few times. The chain links TRBV29-1 to TRBJ2-1, with 7 nucleotides matching TRBD1. Trimming took 1 base from V and 0 from J; bases not matched to a gene: 12. The CDR3 loop spans 18 amino acids. The germline V gene encodes CDR1 SQVTM and CDR2 ANQGSEA. This chain's CDR3 is CSVEGAGGWKSSYNEQFF. The CDR3 DNA is TGCAGCGTTGAAGGGGCAGGGGGATGGAAGAGCTCCTACAATGAGCAGTTCTTC.

This clone has only one observation. V gene TRBV29-1 combines with J gene TRBJ1-1; possible D gene TRBD1, 5 bases. The germline CDR1 and CDR2 sequences are SQVTM and ANQGSEA. Trimming removed 2 bases from V and 1 base from J, with 8 bases in between. There are 13 residues in the CDR3. This chain's CDR3 is CSVEKGSNTEAFF. CDR3 DNA sequence: TGCAGCGTTGAAAAGGGGTCGAACACTGAAGCTTTCTTT.

V gene TRBV6-5 combines with J gene TRBJ1-2; tentative D call: TRBD1 (6 bases). The CDR3 covers 12 residues. Trimming took 11 bases from V and 7 from J, leaving 17 bases between them. CDR1 is MNHEY and CDR2 is SVGAGI in the germline V gene. DNA of the CDR3: TGTGCCGCCGGGGGGCAAACCTCTGGCTACACCTTC. This codes for CAAGGQTSGYTF.

This sequence joins TRBV6-6 and TRBJ1-2; 8 nucleotides line up with TRBD1. Germline V gene sequence: CDR1 MNHNY, CDR2 SVGAGI (reference sequence). Trimming cost V 4 bases and J 8 bases; bases outside gene matches: 9. This CDR3 spans 14 amino acids. The CDR3 DNA sequence: TGTGCCAGCAGTTCACCGGACAGGGCTAAGGGCTACACCTTC. This translates into CASSSPDRAKGYTF.

This chain links TRBV5-1 with TRBJ2-5; 7 bases are shared with TRBD1. Germline V gene sequence: CDR1 SGHRS, CDR2 YFSETQ. The V gene end was trimmed by 1 base and the J gene end by 4 bases; junction bases not matched to a gene: 10. The CDR3 extends over 16 amino acids. The CDR3 DNA follows: TGCGCCAGCAGCTTGACTGGGACAGTGGGGACAGAGACCCAGTACTTC. Protein sequence: CASSLTGTVGTETQYF.

In its sample, this clone was seen once. The chain recombines TRBV5-5 with TRBJ1-4; D unclear. The CDR3 has 13 amino acids. Deletions cut 4 bases from V and 2 bases from J, with 6 bases between. Germline lookup yields CDR1 SGHKS and CDR2 YYEKEE (reference sequence). The DNA of the CDR3 is TGTGCCAGCAGCCCGACGACTAATGAAAAACTGTTTTTT. Translation: CASSPTTNEKLFF.

V gene TRBV10-1 combines with J gene TRBJ1-1, with 9 nucleotides matching TRBD1. Germline lookup yields CDR1 WNHNN and CDR2 SYGVQD (reference sequence). The CDR3 spans 16 residues. J was trimmed by 5 bases and V by 6 bases; bases with no gene match: 13. The CDR3 loop is CASRGPRDRVKTEAFF. The CDR3 coding sequence is TGCGCCAGCAGAGGACCGCGGGACAGGGTAAAAACTGAAGCTTTCTTT.

This clone was found once. The chain joins TRBV7-9 to TRBJ1-5; 7 positions agree with TRBD1. Germline V lookup: CDR1 SEHNR, CDR2 FQNEAQ (reference sequence). This CDR3 region has 14 residues. The J segment lost 4 bases and the V segment lost 4 bases, leaving 4 bases of the junction unmatched. CDR3 protein: CASSYGTANQPQHF. CDR3 bases: TGTGCCAGCAGCTATGGGACAGCAAATCAGCCCCAGCATTTT. Full variable domain (remainder filled in from reference TRBV7-9 and TRBJ1-5): DTGVSQNPRHKITKRGQNVTFRCDPISEHNRLYWYRQTLGQGPEFLTYFQNEAQLEKSRLLSDRFSAERPKGSFSTLEIQRTEQGDSAMYLCASSYGTANQPQHFGDGTRLSIL.

Worth noting for this clone: One end of the junction fails to match germline, which may point to a read error. The V gene is TRBV7-7, the J gene TRBJ1-3; D is ambiguous. There are 16 residues in the CDR3. CDR1 is SSHAT and CDR2 is FNYEAQ in the germline V gene (reference sequence). In nucleotides, the CDR3 is TGTGCTAGCAGTCCATCTAAACGGGGCTCTGGAAACACCATATATTTT. This sequence encodes CASSPSKRGSGNTIYF.

CDR3 nucleotides: TGTGCCTGGAGCCGGGACAGGGCTTCACCCCTCCACTTT. This translates into CAWSRDRASPLHF. The gene calls are TRBV30 and TRBJ1-6; 9 bases align to TRBD1. Unmatched junction bases numbered 3, after V lost 3 bases and J lost 9 bases. Germline V gene lookup returns CDR1 GTSNPN and CDR2 SVGIG (reference sequence). CDR3 length equals 13 residues. Full variable domain (missing parts from reference TRBV30 and TRBJ1-6): SQTIHQWPATLVQPVGSPLSLECTVEGTSNPNLYWYRQAAGRGLQLLFYSVGIGQISSEVPQNLSASRPQDRQFILSSKKLLLSDSGFYLCAWSRDRASPLHFGNGTRLTVT.

V and J are TRBV3-1 (or the pseudogene TRBV3-2) and TRBJ1-2, with TRBD1 as a possible D gene (6 bases). V was clipped by 4 bases and J by 0 bases, with 12 bases between them. Germline CDR1 is LGHDT and CDR2 is YNNKEL (reference sequence). This CDR3 spans 15 amino acids. Written as DNA, the CDR3 is TGTGCCAGCAGCCCGAGCGGGGGGCCTAACTATGGCTACACCTTC. This encodes CASSPSGGPNYGYTF.

The genes are TRBV30 and TRBJ2-1; D unclear. This CDR3 comprises 18 residues. V was clipped by 4 bases and J by 6 bases, with 28 bases between them. Germline assignment: CDR1 GTSNPN and CDR2 SVGIG (reference sequence). CDR3 sequence: CAWTPPPIGRIGPNEQFF. The CDR3 DNA follows: TGTGCCTGGACCCCACCCCCCATCGGGCGGATAGGGCCCAATGAGCAGTTCTTC.

The chain employs TRBV10-2 and TRBJ2-7; 8 nucleotides align to TRBD2. Germline V gene sequence: CDR1 WSHSY, CDR2 SAAADI. CDR3 size: 11 residues. Losses at the gene ends were 7 bases for V and 6 bases for J; bases not matched to a gene: 2. DNA for the CDR3: TGCGCCAGCACCGGGGGGGCCGAGCAGTACTTC. Its protein product is CASTGGAEQYF.

The V and J genes are TRBV5-1 and TRBJ2-1; TRBD2 matches 12 bases. This CDR3 has 14 residues. Losses at the gene ends were 4 bases for V and 5 bases for J; bases not matched to a gene: 1. From germline, CDR1 is SGHRS and CDR2 YFSETQ. In nucleotides, the CDR3 is TGCGCCAGCAGCCGACTAGCGGGGGACAATGAGCAGTTCTTC. Amino acids: CASSRLAGDNEQFF.

This clone came up once. The chain joins TRBV3-1 (or the pseudogene TRBV3-2) to TRBJ1-2; TRBD1 matches at 7 bases. V shed 4 bases, J shed 1 base, and the junction held 6 bases outside the gene matches. CDR1 is LGHDT, CDR2 YNNKEL, per germline (reference sequence). The length of the CDR3 is 15 residues. The CDR3 sequence: CASSPWTGFNYGYTF. CDR3 DNA sequence: TGTGCCAGCAGCCCCTGGACAGGCTTTAACTATGGCTACACCTTC.

The CDR3 sequence is CASGLGQPPNSPLHF. The CDR3 coding sequence is TGTGCTAGTGGTCTAGGACAGCCTCCTAATTCACCCCTCCACTTT. The gene calls are TRBV12-5 and TRBJ1-6; TRBD1 is a possible D gene (6 bases). This CDR3 is built from 15 residues. V lost 5 bases, J lost 6 bases, and 14 bases lay in between. Germline CDR1 and CDR2: LGHNT and FRNRAP.

The CDR3 DNA is TGTGCCAGCATCCGGGAGCCACAAGAGACCCAGTACTTC. Residues: CASIREPQETQYF. The gene calls are TRBV2 and TRBJ2-5, with D perhaps matching TRBD2 (6 bases). This CDR3 is 13 amino acids long. Trimming pared 7 bases from V and 2 bases from J, leaving 11 bases between. CDR1 and CDR2 from the germline V gene are SNHLY and FYNNEI.

The chain recombines TRBV30 with TRBJ2-7; 9 nucleotides line up with TRBD2. V dropped 8 bases and J dropped 4; count of bases not matched to a gene: 3. The CDR3 totals 11 residues. CDR1 is GTSNPN and CDR2 is SVGIG in the germline V gene (reference sequence). Written as DNA, the CDR3 is TGTGCCGGGGGACTAGCTTACGAGCAGTACTTC. Its protein is CAGGLAYEQYF.